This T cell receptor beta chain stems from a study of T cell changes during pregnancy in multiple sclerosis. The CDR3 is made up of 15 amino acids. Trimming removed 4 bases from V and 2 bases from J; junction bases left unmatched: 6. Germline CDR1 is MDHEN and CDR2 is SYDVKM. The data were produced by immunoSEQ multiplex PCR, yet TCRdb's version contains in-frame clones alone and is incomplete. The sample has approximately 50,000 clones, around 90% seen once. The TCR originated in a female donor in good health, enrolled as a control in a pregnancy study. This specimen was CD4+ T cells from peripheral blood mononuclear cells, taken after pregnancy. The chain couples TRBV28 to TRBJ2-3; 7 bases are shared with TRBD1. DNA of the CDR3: TGTGCCAGCAGTTCGCCGCAGGGGGTCACAGATACGCAGTATTTT. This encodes CASSSPQGVTDTQYF.